This record covers a single TCR beta chain. Its antigen specificity is not known. The record has no base qualities; no much larger clone is one base away. This sample was taken from a study of cutaneous CD30+ T cell lymphoproliferative disorder and hepatitis E (dated by TCRdb to the late 2010s). Receptors were amplified or captured by the immunoSEQ multiplex PCR assay. In its TCRdb copy, this immuneACCESS table keeps in-frame sequences only and misses some clones. Where compared with another copy, unresolved V genes explain less than half of these, and the others have no known cause. In this sample the table shows more than 6,500 clones, about two thirds of which occur a single time. The ten largest account for roughly 0.99% of the sample. Measured from the cysteine to the phenylalanine, the CDR3 is 13 residues long. CDR3 DNA is the only sequence kept; it has 39 bases, read in frame from the first base. Sequences SGHKS (CDR1) and YYEKEE (CDR2) are obtained from the germline V gene (reference sequence). The junction carries 8 bases between V and J, which are trimmed by 0 bases and 5 bases respectively.

The sequence was obtained from a human donor with a cutaneous T cell lymphoproliferative disorder associated with hepatitis E virus. The chain was built from TRBV5-5 and TRBJ1-1, with the D gene too uncertain to name. The sequenced material came from blood. The DNA reads as follows: TGTGCCAGCAGCTTGGGATGGGGAACTGAAGCTTTCTTT. Translated, this gives CASSLGWGTEAFF.